The rows below give T cell receptor beta chains drawn from one sample of a study of blood T cell repertoires in COVID-19. TCRdb keeps only in-frame clones here, not all; method: immunoSEQ multiplex PCR. The sample includes around 230,000 clones, about nine tenths of them seen just once. Sequencing was done on a sample of PBMCs or T cells enriched from blood (not recorded which). These receptors were taken from a woman in her 40s with acute COVID-19. CDR3s leave out the opening cysteine and the closing phenylalanine or tryptophan. Rows give clone size only sometimes, using once, few, many, or a class for an expanded clone.

cdr3_aa,v_call,j_call,clone_size
ASSQDRGGSYNSPLH,TRBV4-3,TRBJ1-6,-
ASSRGLNTGELF,TRBV4-1,TRBJ2-2,-
ASSLPTGSGTGELF,TRBV3-1/TRBV3-2,TRBJ2-2,-
ASSVGDRGATEAF,TRBV9,TRBJ1-1,-
ASSPTTGISGNTIY,TRBV9,TRBJ1-3,-
ASSYIGQTGELF,TRBV6-6,TRBJ2-2,-
ASSPGGAGTQY,TRBV19,TRBJ2-3,-
ASSVQPTGEKLF,TRBV13,TRBJ1-4,-
AWSVPGGNTEAF,TRBV30,TRBJ1-1,-
ASSQERQVPEAF,TRBV14,TRBJ1-1,few
ASSQGGDGGYT,TRBV3-1/TRBV3-2,TRBJ1-2,few
ASSVGPAGGDNEQF,TRBV9,TRBJ2-1,-
ASSDRGGDTEAF,TRBV2,TRBJ1-1,-
SARANTEAF,TRBV20-1,TRBJ1-1,-
ASSQRRTSSGNTIY,TRBV14,TRBJ1-3,few
ASKVGAAGYT,TRBV5-1,TRBJ1-2,once
ASSPQTGGLAGELF,TRBV7-6,TRBJ2-2,-
ASSLWGQPDFGNTIY,TRBV5-1,TRBJ1-3,once
ASSYEFAGNTEAF,TRBV6-2/TRBV6-3,TRBJ1-1,-
ASSLGGRPYEQY,TRBV5-4,TRBJ2-7,-
ASSGGQANTEAF,TRBV5-1,TRBJ1-1,-
ASSLQPGAAYEAF,TRBV5-1,TRBJ1-1,once
AISDFSGTEDNEKLF,TRBV10-3,TRBJ1-4,-
ASSQRGSGYT,TRBV3-1/TRBV3-2,TRBJ1-2,-
ASSLQGDGYT,TRBV3-1/TRBV3-2,TRBJ1-2,-
ASSLGAETNYGYT,TRBV5-1,TRBJ1-2,-
ASSLRPTGGTEAF,TRBV7-3,TRBJ1-1,-
ASSLDPGNTEAF,TRBV11-2,TRBJ1-1,once
ASSRAGQGASGYT,TRBV14,TRBJ1-2,-
ASSLTWKNTEAF,TRBV7-2,TRBJ1-1,-
ASSLGEGYGYT,TRBV7-9,TRBJ1-2,-
AWSVLTEAF,TRBV30,TRBJ1-1,-
ASSPRTGNTEAF,TRBV4-1,TRBJ1-1,-
ASSNGISSYNEQF,TRBV7-9,TRBJ2-1,-
ASSPRLADYNEQF,TRBV9,TRBJ2-1,-
ASSPTGPNQPQH,TRBV18,TRBJ1-5,-
ASSVQDSSMRYT,TRBV9,TRBJ1-2,-
ASRRGPNTGELF,TRBV5-1,TRBJ2-2,-
ASRETPRGGYT,TRBV19,TRBJ1-2,-
ASSFSDYGYT,TRBV7-2,TRBJ1-2,-
ASSLIGQGAAF,TRBV7-3,TRBJ1-1,-
ASSDSGLANTEAF,TRBV19,TRBJ1-1,-
ASSYSSGTALDTQY,TRBV28,TRBJ2-3,-
ASSSGQARRTNEKLF,TRBV5-4,TRBJ1-4,-
ASSPGQINQPQH,TRBV9,TRBJ1-5,-
ASRGTEHYNEQF,TRBV7-9,TRBJ2-1,-
ASSFSSGTVGAF,TRBV7-9,TRBJ1-1,-
AIRGDRGATEAF,TRBV10-3,TRBJ1-1,once
ASSPRDYEQY,TRBV7-9,TRBJ2-7,-
ASSPQVGPNSPLH,TRBV18,TRBJ1-6,-